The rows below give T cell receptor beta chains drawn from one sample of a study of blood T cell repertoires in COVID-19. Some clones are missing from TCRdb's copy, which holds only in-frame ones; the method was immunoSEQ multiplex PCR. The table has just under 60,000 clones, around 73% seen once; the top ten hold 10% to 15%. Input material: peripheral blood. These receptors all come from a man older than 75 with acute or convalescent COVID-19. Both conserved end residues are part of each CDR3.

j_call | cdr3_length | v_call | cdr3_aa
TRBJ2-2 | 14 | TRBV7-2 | CASSRQGQAGELFF
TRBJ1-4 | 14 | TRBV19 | CASSRQGRYEKLFF
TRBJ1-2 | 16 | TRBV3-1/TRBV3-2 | CASSQGQRLTNYGYTF
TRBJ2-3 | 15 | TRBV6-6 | CASSPGGGFTDTQYF
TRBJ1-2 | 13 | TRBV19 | CASNTGDNYGYTF
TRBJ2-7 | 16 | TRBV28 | CASSGGQGRVVDEQYF
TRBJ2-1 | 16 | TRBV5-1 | CASSLGGLAGVNEQFF
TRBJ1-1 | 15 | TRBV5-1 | CASSPEPGSNTEAFF
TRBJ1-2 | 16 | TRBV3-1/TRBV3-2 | CASSQDLGVLNYGYTF
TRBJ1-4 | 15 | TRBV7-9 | CASSPPRRTGEKLFF
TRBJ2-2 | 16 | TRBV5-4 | CASSPRGGADTGELFF
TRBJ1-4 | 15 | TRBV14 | CASSQDNRPKEKLFF
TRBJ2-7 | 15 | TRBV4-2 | CASSLSGTSDYEQYF
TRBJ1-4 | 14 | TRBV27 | CASSEGAWLEKLFF
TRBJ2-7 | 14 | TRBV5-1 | CASSDRTGSYEQYF
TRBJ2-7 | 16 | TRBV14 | CASSQDRAGGSYEQYF
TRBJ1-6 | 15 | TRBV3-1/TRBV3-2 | CASSRQEFGNSPLHF
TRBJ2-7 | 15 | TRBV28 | CASSVVGEVTYEQYF
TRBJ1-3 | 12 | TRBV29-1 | CSVVYSGNTIYF
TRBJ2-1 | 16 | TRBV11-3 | CASSLAWGSRDNEQFF
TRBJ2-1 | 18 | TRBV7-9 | CASSRLAGGRPSYNEQFF
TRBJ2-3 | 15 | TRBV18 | CASSPSADLTDTQYF
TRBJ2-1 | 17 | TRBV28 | CASSPGTRGDQRDEQFF
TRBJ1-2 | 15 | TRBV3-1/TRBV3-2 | CASSWGPGGSYGYTF
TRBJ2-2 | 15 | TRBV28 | CASSYSGRNTGELFF
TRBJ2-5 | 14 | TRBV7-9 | CASSLQEGKKTQYF
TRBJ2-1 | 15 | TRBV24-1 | CATSGSGVGYNEQFF
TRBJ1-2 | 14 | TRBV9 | CASSSTGGCYGYTF
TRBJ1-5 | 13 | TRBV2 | CASTTGVEQPQHF
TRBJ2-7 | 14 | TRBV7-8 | CASSWGQTSYEQYF
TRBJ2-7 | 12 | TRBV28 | CATGGRYYEQYF
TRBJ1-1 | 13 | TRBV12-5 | CASGLQENTEAFF
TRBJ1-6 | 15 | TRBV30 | CAWKGQRIHNSPLHF
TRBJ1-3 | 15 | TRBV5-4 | CASSLTGDLGNTIYF
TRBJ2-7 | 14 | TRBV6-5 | CASSYRQGTYEQYF
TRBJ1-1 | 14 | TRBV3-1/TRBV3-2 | CASSPSTLNTEAFF
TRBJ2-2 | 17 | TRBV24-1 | CATSDLNRGRATGELFF
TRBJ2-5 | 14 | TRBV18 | CASSPPQGEETQYF
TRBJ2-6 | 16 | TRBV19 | CASTEGRISGANVLTF
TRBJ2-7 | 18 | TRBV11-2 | CASSSTGGPGLGTYEQYF
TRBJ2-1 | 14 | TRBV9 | CASSAGGSYNEQFF
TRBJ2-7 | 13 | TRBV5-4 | CASQNRVSYEQYF
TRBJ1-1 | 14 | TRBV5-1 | CASSSGTGGTEAFF
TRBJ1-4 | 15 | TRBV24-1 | CATSDFAGRVEKLFF
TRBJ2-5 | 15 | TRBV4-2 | CASSHPDRIQETQYF
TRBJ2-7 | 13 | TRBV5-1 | CASNPGTAYEQYF
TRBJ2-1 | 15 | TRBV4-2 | CASSPASGGLNEQFF
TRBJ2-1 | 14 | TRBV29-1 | CSVSRASGRNEQFF
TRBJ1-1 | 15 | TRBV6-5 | CASRLGQRLNTEAFF
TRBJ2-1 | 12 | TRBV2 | CASSDLTEEQFF
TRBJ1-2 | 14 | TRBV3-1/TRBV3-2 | CASSPLGGLGGYTF
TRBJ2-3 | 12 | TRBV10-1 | CASSETIDTQYF
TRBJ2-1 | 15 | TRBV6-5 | CASRGTGNSYNEQFF